This T cell receptor (beta chain) was profiled in a study of blood T cell repertoires in COVID-19. Study-wide background: Italy, Spain and the United States were the sources of the convalescent and acute COVID-19 samples.

TCRdb's copy holds only in-frame clones and misses some; the assay was immunoSEQ multiplex PCR. The sample holds 53,000 or so clones; around 84% are singletons and the top ten take roughly 12%. V was pared by 2 bases and J by 0 bases, with 8 bases between. There are 14 residues in the CDR3. CDR1 is SGHDT and CDR2 is YYEEEE in the germline V gene. The chain links TRBV5-6 to TRBJ1-2; D is unresolved. What was sequenced was peripheral blood. The receptor's source is a man in his 70s with active COVID-19. CDR3 bases: TGTGCCAGCAGCTTTCAACAGTCTAACTATGGCTACACCTTC. Translating it yields CASSFQQSNYGYTF.